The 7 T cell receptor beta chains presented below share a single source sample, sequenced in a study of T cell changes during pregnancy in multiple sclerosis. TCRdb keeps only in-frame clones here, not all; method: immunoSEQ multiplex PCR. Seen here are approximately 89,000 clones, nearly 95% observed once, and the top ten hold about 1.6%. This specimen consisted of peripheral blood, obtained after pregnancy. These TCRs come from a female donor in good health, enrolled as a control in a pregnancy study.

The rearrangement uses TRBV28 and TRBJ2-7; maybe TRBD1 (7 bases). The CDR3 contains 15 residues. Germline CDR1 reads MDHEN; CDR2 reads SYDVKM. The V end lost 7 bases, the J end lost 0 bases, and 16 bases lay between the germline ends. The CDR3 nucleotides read TGTGCCAGCACTCAGGGGGGTCTAGCCTCCTACGAGCAGTACTTC. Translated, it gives CASTQGGLASYEQYF.

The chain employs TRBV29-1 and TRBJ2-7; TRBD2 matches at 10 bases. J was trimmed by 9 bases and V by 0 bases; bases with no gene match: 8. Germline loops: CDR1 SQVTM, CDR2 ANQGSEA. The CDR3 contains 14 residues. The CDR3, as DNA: TGCAGCGTTGAAGATCACCTAGCGGGAGAGGGGCAGTACTTC. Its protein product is CSVEDHLAGEGQYF.

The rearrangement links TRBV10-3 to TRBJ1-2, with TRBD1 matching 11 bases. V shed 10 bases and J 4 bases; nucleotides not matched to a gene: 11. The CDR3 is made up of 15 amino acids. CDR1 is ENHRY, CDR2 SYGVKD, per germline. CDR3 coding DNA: TGTGCCACCGGAGGACAGGGGGCCGGCGCCTATGGCTACACCTTC. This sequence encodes CATGGQGAGAYGYTF.

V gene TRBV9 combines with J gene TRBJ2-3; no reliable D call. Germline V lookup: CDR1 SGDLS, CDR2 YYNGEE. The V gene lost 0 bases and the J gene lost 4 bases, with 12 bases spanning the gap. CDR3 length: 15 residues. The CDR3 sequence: CASSVDGQPPDTQYF. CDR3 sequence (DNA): TGTGCCAGCAGCGTAGACGGTCAACCCCCAGATACGCAGTATTTT.

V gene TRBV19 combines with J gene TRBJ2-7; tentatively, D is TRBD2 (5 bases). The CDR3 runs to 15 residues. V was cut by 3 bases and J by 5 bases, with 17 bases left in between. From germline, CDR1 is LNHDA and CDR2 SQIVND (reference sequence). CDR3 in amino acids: CASSIPGSYPHEQYF. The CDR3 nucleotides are TGTGCCAGTAGTATCCCGGGATCATACCCCCACGAGCAGTACTTC.

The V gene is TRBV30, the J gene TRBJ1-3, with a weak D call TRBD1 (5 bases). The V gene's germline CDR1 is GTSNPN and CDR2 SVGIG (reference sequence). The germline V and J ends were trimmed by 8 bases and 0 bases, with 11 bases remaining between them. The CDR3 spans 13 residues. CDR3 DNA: TGTGCCGCGGACACCCGCTCTGGAAACACCATATATTTT. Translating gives CAADTRSGNTIYF.

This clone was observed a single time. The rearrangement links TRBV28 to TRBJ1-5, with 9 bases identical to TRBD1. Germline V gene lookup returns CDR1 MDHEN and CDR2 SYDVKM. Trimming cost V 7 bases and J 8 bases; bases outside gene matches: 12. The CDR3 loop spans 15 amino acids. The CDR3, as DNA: TGTGCCAGCACTCCCCCGGGACAGGGATTAAAGCCCCAGCATTTT. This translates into CASTPPGQGLKPQHF.